This section outlines one T cell receptor (beta chain) sequence together with its context. What it binds is unknown. These data belong to a study of early T cells in non-severe SARS-CoV-2 infection. Study in general: Sequencing of bulk RNA from unsorted whole blood was done, without chain pairing.

J lost 4 bases, V lost 3 bases, and 6 bases had no gene match. Germline assignment: CDR1 LNHDA and CDR2 SQIVND (reference sequence). CDR3 size: 15 residues. Individual cDNA molecules received unique molecular identifiers during library preparation. TCRdb ran MiXCR on the 5' RACE reads and lists one entry per CDR3 protein. The sample contains 40,000 to 55,000 distinct CDR3 sequences, over 7.5% of which appear only once. Study-level findings and limits: Matching with VDJdb favored anti-spike CD8 responses (missing private and CD4 specificities).

The receptor's source is an adult who was a healthcare worker with PCR-confirmed SARS-CoV-2 infection or an uninfected control (not recorded which). Sequenced input: whole blood. The rearrangement links TRBV19 to TRBJ2-5; 9 bases fit TRBD1. DNA for the CDR3: TGTGCCAGTAGTATCGGGGACAGGGTCGGAGAGACCCAGTACTTC. As protein: CASSIGDRVGETQYF. The full variable domain, completed using reference TRBV19 and TRBJ2-5, is DGGITQSPKYLFRKEGQNVTLSCEQNLNHDAMYWYRQDPGQGLRLIYYSQIVNDFQKGDIAEGYSVSREKKESFPLTVTSAQKNPTAFYLCASSIGDRVGETQYFGPGTRLLVL.